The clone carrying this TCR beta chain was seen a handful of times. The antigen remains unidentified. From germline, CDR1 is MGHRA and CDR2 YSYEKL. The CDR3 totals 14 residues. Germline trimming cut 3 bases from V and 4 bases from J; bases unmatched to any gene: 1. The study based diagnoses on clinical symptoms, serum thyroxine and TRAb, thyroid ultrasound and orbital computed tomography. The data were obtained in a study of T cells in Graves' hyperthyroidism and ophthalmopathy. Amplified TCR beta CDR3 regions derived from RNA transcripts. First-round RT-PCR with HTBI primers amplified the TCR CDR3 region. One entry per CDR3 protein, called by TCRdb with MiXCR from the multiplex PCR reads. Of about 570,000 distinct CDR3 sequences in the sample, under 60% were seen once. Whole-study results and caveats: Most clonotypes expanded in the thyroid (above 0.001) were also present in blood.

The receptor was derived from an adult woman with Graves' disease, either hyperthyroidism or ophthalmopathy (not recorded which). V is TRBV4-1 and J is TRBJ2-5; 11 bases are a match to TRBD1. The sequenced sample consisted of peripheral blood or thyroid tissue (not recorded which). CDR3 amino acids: CASSQDRGRETQYF. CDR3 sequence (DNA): TGCGCCAGCAGCCAGGACAGGGGGCGAGAGACCCAGTACTTC.